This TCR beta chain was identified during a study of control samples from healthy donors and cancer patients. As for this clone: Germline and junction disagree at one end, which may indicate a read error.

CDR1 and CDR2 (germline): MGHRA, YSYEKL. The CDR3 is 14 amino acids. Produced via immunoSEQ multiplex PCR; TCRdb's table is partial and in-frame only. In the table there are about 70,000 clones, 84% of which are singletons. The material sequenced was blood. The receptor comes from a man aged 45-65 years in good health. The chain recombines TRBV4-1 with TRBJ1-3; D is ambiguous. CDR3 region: CASSQELGGSTIYF. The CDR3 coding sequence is TGCGCCAGCAGCCAAGAGTTGGGAGGAAGCACCATATATTTT.